This T cell receptor beta chain was documented in a study of cytomegalovirus exposure and HLA in healthy donors. Findings and caveats of the study: Segments of the TCR beta V type were, in most cases, productive about 90% or about 30% of the time in an earlier analysis. The authors considered a cluster of highly shared sequence variants likely to be a sequencing artifact.

The donors, nominally healthy at sampling, likely had unrecorded immune exposures. This clone showed up just once. The antigen is not known. Germline V gene data show CDR1 as SEHNR and CDR2 as FQNEAQ (reference sequence). V lost 8 bases and J 5 bases, leaving 19 bases between the germline ends. This CDR3 region has 14 residues. PCR employed 60 Vbeta and 13 Jbeta primers. Some clones are missing from TCRdb's copy, which holds only in-frame ones; the method was immunoSEQ multiplex PCR. There are about 94,000 clones in the sample; more than 60% occur only once, and about 3.9% lies in the top ten. The chain is built from TRBV7-9 and TRBJ2-7, with D possibly TRBD1 on 5 matching bases. Sequencing used PBMCs. The source is a young man in good health and CMV-seronegative. The CDR3 nucleotides read TGTGCCAGCTGCCCTGGGGCGGCGTCGGACGAGCAGTACTTC. It is translated as CASCPGAASDEQYF.